Sequencing of this TCR beta chain was carried out in a study of beta chain features in type 1 diabetes. CDR3 length equals 14 residues. The V gene's germline CDR1 is SGDLS and CDR2 YYNGEE. V lost 0 bases and J 3 bases, leaving 6 bases between the germline ends. A note on this clone: What it binds is not known.

All of the isolated RNA was reverse transcribed, so expressed TCRB transcripts were sequenced. Profiled with immunoSEQ multiplex PCR; TCRdb holds only in-frame clones, not every one. The sample has around 100,000 clones, about 26% seen once; the top ten hold 0.53%. Overall study findings and caveats: TCRB CDR3s from Type 1 diabetes patients were moderately but significantly shorter in all four CD4+ subsets.

Central memory, naive, regulatory and stem cell-like memory CD4+ cells were sorted by CD45RO/CCR7/CD25/CD127/CD95/CD27. The sample taken for sequencing was central memory CD4+ T cells from blood. The chain carries TRBV9 and TRBJ2-2, with D possibly TRBD2 on 5 matching bases. The sequence was collected from a woman aged 18 to 35 with type 1 diabetes. CDR3: CASSVEADTGELFF. CDR3 DNA sequence: TGTGCCAGCAGCGTAGAAGCGGACACCGGGGAGCTGTTTTTT.